This T cell receptor beta chain was recovered during a study of identical twins. TCRdb reprocessed the 5' RACE reads via MiXCR and lists one record per CDR3 protein. The sample lists a few hundred thousand distinct CDR3 sequences, 20% to 30% occurring once. Trimming shortened V by 6 bases and J by 2 bases, and 14 bases separated the two germline ends. The CDR3 is 14 amino acids. Germline V gene data show CDR1 as MNHNS and CDR2 as SASEGT. Separately, the same data were catalogued under a study of T cells expressing NK-cell markers. That investigation notes: The study sequenced eight donors, seven HCMV-seropositive and one seronegative.

This chain joins TRBV6-1 and TRBJ2-7; D not resolved. Material: CD4+ T cells sorted from blood. The sequence was obtained from a woman under 30 in good health. DNA of the CDR3: TGTGCCAGCAGATTCGGGTCGAGAACCTACGAGCAGTACTTC. Translating it yields CASRFGSRTYEQYF.